The 5 T cell receptor beta chains below were found in one sample sequenced in a study of preoperative IRX-2 immunotherapy in early breast cancer. As to treatment: preoperative locoregional IRX-2 cytokine immunotherapy. Data came from immunoSEQ multiplex PCR; TCRdb stores just in-frame clones and leaves some out. The sample holds roughly 93,000 clones, around 86% seen once. The input for sequencing was tumor tissue, taken after IRX-2 immunotherapy. The receptors shown here come from a human donor with breast cancer.

The chain combines TRBV6-4 with TRBJ2-7; D is uncertain. Trimming took 5 bases from V and 2 from J, leaving 16 bases between them. Germline lookup yields CDR1 MRHNA and CDR2 SNTAGT. The CDR3 consists of 15 residues. CDR3 nucleotides: TGTGCCAGCAGTTATCAGGCCACCAGGCCCTACGAGCAGTACTTC. Its translation is CASSYQATRPYEQYF.

The CDR3 DNA sequence: TGTGCCACCAGCAGAGATATTTCCGAGAATGATCCCTACGAGCAGTACTTC. This encodes CATSRDISENDPYEQYF. The chain carries TRBV15 and TRBJ2-7; D gene uncertain. The CDR3 contains 17 residues. V was cut by 0 bases and J by 2 bases, with 17 bases left in between. CDR1 LNHNV and CDR2 YYDKDF come from the germline V gene (reference sequence).

The rearrangement uses TRBV11-3 and TRBJ2-7, with 9 bases that match TRBD2. CDR1 and CDR2 from the germline V gene are SGHNT and YENEEA. This CDR3 comprises 17 residues. V trimming: 4 bases; J trimming: 0 bases; junction bases outside the gene matches: 10. In DNA, the CDR3 is TGTGCCAGCAGCTCCCGGGGCGGGGGGGCCTCCTCCTACGAGCAGTACTTC. Protein product: CASSSRGGGASSYEQYF.

This chain joins TRBV15 and TRBJ2-4; D perhaps matches TRBD2 (5 bases). CDR1 LNHNV and CDR2 YYDKDF come from the germline V gene (reference sequence). The CDR3 runs 16 residues. The V and J ends lost 11 bases and 0 bases respectively, with 20 bases between them. In nucleotides, the CDR3 is TGTGCCTCCGGGGATCGCAGGTCGCTAGCCAAAAACATTCAGTACTTC. It yields the protein CASGDRRSLAKNIQYF.

This rearrangement joins TRBV4-1 to TRBJ1-4; 9 bases align to TRBD1. The germline CDR1 and CDR2 sequences are MGHRA and YSYEKL. V lost 1 base, J lost 8 bases, and 5 bases stayed unmatched. The CDR3 has 15 amino acids. The CDR3 sequence is CASSQVPGQGEKLFF. The CDR3, as DNA: TGCGCCAGCAGCCAAGTGCCGGGACAGGGAGAAAAACTGTTTTTT.